This entry features one TCR beta chain sequence. Reverse transcription used roughly 0.5 to 1 ug RNA and random hexamers. TCRdb re-derived calls from the immunoSEQ multiplex PCR reads in MiXCR, one entry per CDR3 protein. The repertoire includes roughly 80,000 distinct CDR3 sequences, over 90% of them detected once, and 0.26% sits in the top ten. These data belong to a study of CD8 T cells in Susac syndrome. The V end was cut by 0 bases, the J end by 3 bases, with 12 bases between. This CDR3 is 16 amino acids long. The TCR was taken from a human donor in good health. The rearrangement uses TRBV12-3 or TRBV12-4 and TRBJ2-1; TRBD2 is a possible D gene (6 bases). Material: CD8+ T cells from PBMCs. The CDR3 nucleotides read TGTGCCAGCAGTTTAGCGGTCGCGGGACTCTACAATGAGCAGTTCTTC. It specifies CASSLAVAGLYNEQFF.